Listed below are T cell receptor beta chains from one sample, sequenced in a study of radiation and T cells in renal cell carcinoma. Data came from immunoSEQ multiplex PCR; TCRdb stores just in-frame clones and leaves some out. The sample shows about 59,000 clones, 65% to 85% of them seen only once. The specimen was blood, collected from a patient whose treatment included radiotherapy and nephrectomy. These receptors were taken from a man in his fifties or sixties with renal cell carcinoma. Both conserved end residues are part of each CDR3. The order of the fields is D gene, J gene, clone size, V gene, CDR3 DNA, CDR3 protein. The D gene is left open where the match is weak. Some rows mark clone size as missing; the rest say once, few, many or name a class of expanded clone.

d_gene: TRBD2
j_gene: TRBJ2-1
abundance: .
v_gene: TRBV7-7
CDR3nt: TGTGCCAGCAGCCCGTGGACTAGCGGCGAATACAATGAGCAGTTCTTC
CDR3aa: CASSPWTSGEYNEQFF

d_gene: TRBD2
j_gene: TRBJ2-5
abundance: .
v_gene: TRBV5-6
CDR3nt: TGTGCCAGCCATGTAGCGGGAGTAGAGACCCAGTACTTC
CDR3aa: CASHVAGVETQYF

d_gene: .
j_gene: TRBJ1-1
abundance: medium-sized
v_gene: TRBV27
CDR3nt: TGTGCCAGCAGTTTTGGGGAGGCCACTGAAGCTTTCTTT
CDR3aa: CASSFGEATEAFF

d_gene: .
j_gene: TRBJ1-2
abundance: .
v_gene: TRBV20-1
CDR3nt: TGCAGTGCGCGGTCTAGGGGTGGCTACACCTTC
CDR3aa: CSARSRGGYTF

d_gene: TRBD2
j_gene: TRBJ2-7
abundance: few
v_gene: TRBV28
CDR3nt: TGTGCCAGCACACCGCGGGGGTTATCCTACGAGCAGTACTTC
CDR3aa: CASTPRGLSYEQYF

d_gene: .
j_gene: TRBJ2-7
abundance: .
v_gene: TRBV7-2
CDR3nt: TGTGCCAGCAGCCCGCTACAGGTATCCTACGAGCAGTACTTC
CDR3aa: CASSPLQVSYEQYF

d_gene: TRBD2
j_gene: TRBJ2-2
abundance: .
v_gene: TRBV9
CDR3nt: TGTGCCAGCAGCGTAGATCGCCTAGCGGGGACCGGGGAGCTGTTTTTT
CDR3aa: CASSVDRLAGTGELFF

d_gene: .
j_gene: TRBJ1-6
abundance: .
v_gene: TRBV27
CDR3nt: TGTGCCAGCAGTTCTGAAGTTGATTCACCCCTCCACTTT
CDR3aa: CASSSEVDSPLHF

d_gene: TRBD1
j_gene: TRBJ2-4
abundance: .
v_gene: TRBV11-2
CDR3nt: TGTGCCAGCAGCCCGACCGGGACAGGGGTCGGTGGCATTCAGTACTTC
CDR3aa: CASSPTGTGVGGIQYF

d_gene: .
j_gene: TRBJ2-3
abundance: once
v_gene: TRBV5-1
CDR3nt: TGCGCCAGCAGCTTGGAGGGCGGCACAGATACGCAGTATTTT
CDR3aa: CASSLEGGTDTQYF

d_gene: TRBD1
j_gene: TRBJ2-1
abundance: once
v_gene: TRBV6-5
CDR3nt: TGTGCCAGCGACCTTTTGGGACAGGGTGAAAATGAGCAGTTCTTC
CDR3aa: CASDLLGQGENEQFF

d_gene: TRBD1
j_gene: TRBJ1-1
abundance: .
v_gene: TRBV27
CDR3nt: TGTGCCAGCAGAACGACAGGGTGGGGGCTGCTCTTT
CDR3aa: CASRTTGWGLLF

d_gene: .
j_gene: TRBJ2-1
abundance: .
v_gene: TRBV6-1
CDR3nt: TGTGCCAGCAGTTACAGGGTTTGGCAGTTCTTC
CDR3aa: CASSYRVWQFF

d_gene: .
j_gene: TRBJ1-4
abundance: .
v_gene: TRBV18
CDR3nt: TGTGCCAGCTCACCATCGGGTGCATCACCGGCAACTAATGAAAAACTGTTTTTT
CDR3aa: CASSPSGASPATNEKLFF

d_gene: .
j_gene: TRBJ1-1
abundance: .
v_gene: TRBV7-8
CDR3nt: TGTGCCAGCAGCTTCAACTCGGGGCCTGGCACTGAAGCTTTCTTT
CDR3aa: CASSFNSGPGTEAFF

d_gene: .
j_gene: TRBJ2-5
abundance: .
v_gene: TRBV13
CDR3nt: TGTGCCAGCAGCCTAAGGTACGGCTCGGGGACCCAGTACTTC
CDR3aa: CASSLRYGSGTQYF

d_gene: .
j_gene: TRBJ1-1
abundance: .
v_gene: TRBV7-9
CDR3nt: TGTGCCAGCAGCTTAGGCGACTATGAAGCTTTCTTT
CDR3aa: CASSLGDYEAFF

d_gene: TRBD1
j_gene: TRBJ1-5
abundance: .
v_gene: TRBV6-6
CDR3nt: TGTGCCACCACGGGGGTCCGACAGGGATTCGGGCCCCAGCATTTT
CDR3aa: CATTGVRQGFGPQHF

d_gene: TRBD1
j_gene: TRBJ1-5
abundance: .
v_gene: TRBV6-1
CDR3nt: TGTGCCAGCGAGACAGGGTTCGGTCAGCCCCAGCATTTT
CDR3aa: CASETGFGQPQHF

d_gene: .
j_gene: TRBJ1-2
abundance: .
v_gene: TRBV6-5
CDR3nt: TGTGCCAGCAGTTACTCGATTGGGGGCCGCCGAGATGGCTACACCTTC
CDR3aa: CASSYSIGGRRDGYTF

d_gene: TRBD1
j_gene: TRBJ2-5
abundance: once
v_gene: TRBV18
CDR3nt: TGTGCCAGCTCACCGGAAGGGACAGGCGGTGAGACCCAGTACTTC
CDR3aa: CASSPEGTGGETQYF

d_gene: .
j_gene: TRBJ1-5
abundance: .
v_gene: TRBV4-1
CDR3nt: TGCGCCAGCAGCCAAGATCTTGGGGGACACCTGTACGTTCAGCCCCAGCATTTT
CDR3aa: CASSQDLGGHLYVQPQHF